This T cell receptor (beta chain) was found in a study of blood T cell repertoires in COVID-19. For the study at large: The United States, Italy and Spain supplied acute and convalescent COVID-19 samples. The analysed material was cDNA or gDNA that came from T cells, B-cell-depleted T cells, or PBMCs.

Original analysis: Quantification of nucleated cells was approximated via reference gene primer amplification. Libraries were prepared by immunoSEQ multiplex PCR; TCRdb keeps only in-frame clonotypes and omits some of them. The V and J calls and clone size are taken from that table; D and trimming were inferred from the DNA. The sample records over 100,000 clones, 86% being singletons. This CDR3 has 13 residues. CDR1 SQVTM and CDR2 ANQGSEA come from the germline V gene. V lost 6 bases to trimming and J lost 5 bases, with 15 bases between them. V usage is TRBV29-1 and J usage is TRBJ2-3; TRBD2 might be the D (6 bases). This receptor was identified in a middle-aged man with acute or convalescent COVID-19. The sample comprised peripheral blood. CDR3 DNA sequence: TGCAGCGTCCTGGGGGGAGCGGAAGATACGCAGTATTTT. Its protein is CSVLGGAEDTQYF.